Sequencing of this T cell receptor (beta chain) was carried out in a study of shared clonotypes between healthy human individuals. Study details: The people who gave samples were a couple of women and three men aged 18 to 49. Three plates were used per donor for CD4 naive, three for CD4 memory, two for CD8 naive and one for CD8 memory.

This clone was seen just once. This CDR3 spans 13 amino acids. Trimming at V came to 4 bases and at J to 9 bases, leaving 4 bases not matched to a gene. Looked up from germline, CDR1 is MGHDK and CDR2 is SYGVNS. Naive CD8 populations comprised CD45RO-negative cells positively selected for CCR7, excluding terminally differentiated effector memory CD45RA+ cells. Caucasian adults residing in Nashville, Tennessee made up all the donors. The input for sorted-subset replicate PCRs was around 0.2 ug DNA, 30,000 or so T cell genomes. TCRdb keeps only in-frame clones here, not all; method: immunoSEQ multiplex PCR. The table has fewer than 1 million clones, about 96% seen once; the top ten hold 0.2% to 0.25%.

This TCR came from a young man in good health. V usage is TRBV25-1 and J usage is TRBJ2-1; TRBD1 agrees at 9 bases. Input material: naive CD8+ T cells sorted from blood. The DNA of the CDR3 is TGTGCCAGCAGTGTGACAGGGGGTTTTGAGCAGTTCTTC. The encoded protein is CASSVTGGFEQFF.